This T cell receptor beta chain was identified during a study of blood T cell repertoires in COVID-19. Trimming took 7 bases from V and 8 from J; bases not matched to a gene: 10. Germline loops: CDR1 MNHEY, CDR2 SMNVEV (reference sequence). The CDR3 has 14 residues. This table comes from immunoSEQ multiplex PCR, and its TCRdb copy is limited to in-frame clones, with some not included. The table includes roughly 84,000 clones, 70% to 85% detected once. The chain joins TRBV27 to TRBJ1-2; 10 nucleotides align to TRBD1. The material sequenced was peripheral blood. The TCR was taken from a woman in her forties or fifties with acute or convalescent COVID-19. In nucleotides, the CDR3 is TGTGCCAGCACCCCCGGGACAGGGGTAGGGGGCTACACCTTC. This gives the protein CASTPGTGVGGYTF.